The 13 T cell receptor beta chains in this list originate from one sample, sequenced in a study of shared clonotypes between healthy human individuals. Clones were sequenced by immunoSEQ multiplex PCR, and TCRdb holds only the in-frame ones, with some missing. The profile shows 450,000 to 500,000 clones, over 65% of them singletons. The sequenced sample consisted of PBMCs. Every receptor here comes from a woman between 40 and 50 years old in good health. Some clones in this sample may be carry-over from other donors' samples.

The rearrangement uses TRBV9 and TRBJ1-2; TRBD1 matches at 10 bases. Germline V gives CDR1 SGDLS, CDR2 YYNGEE. The CDR3 covers 15 residues. V shed 4 bases, J shed 5 bases, and the junction held 8 bases outside the gene matches. This CDR3 is CASSTRQGATYGYTF. The CDR3 nucleotides are TGTGCCAGCAGCACCCGACAGGGGGCAACATATGGCTACACCTTC.

The V and J genes are TRBV7-9 and TRBJ2-5, with D maybe TRBD1 (6 bases). This CDR3 spans 13 amino acids. V was shortened by 6 bases and J by 5 bases, with 13 bases between the two germline ends. CDR1 and CDR2 (germline): SEHNR, FQNEAQ (reference sequence). For the CDR3, the DNA is TGTGCCAGCAGTAGCAGGGGTGTCGAGACCCAGTACTTC. Protein product: CASSSRGVETQYF.

For this clone: A much larger clonotype is one base distant, so this may be a read error. The genes are TRBV4-1 and TRBJ1-1; maybe TRBD1 (5 bases). This CDR3 is 13 amino acids long. Trimming cost V 0 bases and J 6 bases, with 8 bases left between them. Germline assignment: CDR1 MGHRA and CDR2 YSYEKL. The chain's CDR3 is CASSQDRDAEAFF. In DNA, the CDR3 is TGCGCCAGCAGCCAAGATAGGGACGCTGAAGCTTTCTTT.

This clone was seen only a few times. The chain carries TRBV14 and TRBJ2-7; D unresolved. Trimming left V 4 bases short and J 0 bases short, with 13 bases between. Germline V lookup: CDR1 SGHDN, CDR2 FVKESK. The CDR3 spans 15 residues. The DNA for the CDR3 is TGTGCCAGCAGCCCCCTGGGCGGATACTCCTACGAGCAGTACTTC. Protein product: CASSPLGGYSYEQYF.

This clone is a singleton in its sample. The chain joins TRBV7-9 to TRBJ2-3; D gene uncertain. This CDR3 contains 15 residues. Trimming removed 5 bases from V and 3 bases from J, with 15 bases in between. CDR1 and CDR2 (germline): SEHNR, FQNEAQ (reference sequence). The CDR3 sequence is CASSLSLPGTDTQYF. The CDR3 nucleotides are TGTGCCAGCAGCCTAAGCTTACCGGGTACAGATACGCAGTATTTT.

This clone was recorded once. The chain links TRBV7-9 to TRBJ1-1, with D hard to call. There are 12 residues in the CDR3. Germline values: CDR1 SEHNR, CDR2 FQNEAQ (reference sequence). V was pared by 7 bases and J by 5 bases, with 11 bases between. For the CDR3, the DNA is TGTGCCAGCATCCTGGTAAATACTGAAGCTTTCTTT. This translates into CASILVNTEAFF. Complete variable domain (other parts from reference TRBV7-9 and TRBJ1-1): DTGVSQNPRHKITKRGQNVTFRCDPISEHNRLYWYRQTLGQGPEFLTYFQNEAQLEKSRLLSDRFSAERPKGSFSTLEIQRTEQGDSAMYLCASILVNTEAFFGQGTRLTVV.

The rearrangement joins TRBV7-2 to TRBJ2-1; 14 bases are shared with TRBD2. CDR1 is SGHTA, CDR2 FQGNSA, per germline. This CDR3 comprises 16 residues. J was trimmed by 7 bases and V by 5 bases; bases with no gene match: 7. CDR3: CASSVTSGRAQNEQFF. CDR3 in DNA: TGTGCCAGCAGCGTGACTAGCGGGAGGGCCCAAAATGAGCAGTTCTTC.

This chain connects TRBV7-2 to TRBJ2-5; D is unresolved. This CDR3 region has 14 residues. Germline V lookup: CDR1 SGHTA, CDR2 FQGNSA. V shed 5 bases and J shed 2 bases, with 12 bases lying between them. The CDR3 sequence is CASSPQIGQETQYF. DNA for the CDR3: TGTGCCAGCAGCCCCCAAATAGGACAAGAGACCCAGTACTTC. Drawing the rest from reference TRBV7-2 and TRBJ2-5, the complete variable domain is GAGVSQSPSNKVTEKGKDVELRCDPISGHTALYWYRQSLGQGLEFLIYFQGNSAPDKSGLPSDRFSAERTGGSVSTLTIQRTQQEDSAVYLCASSPQIGQETQYFGPGTRLLVL.

The rearrangement links TRBV30 to TRBJ2-7, with TRBD2 identical over 12 bases. The CDR3 runs 15 residues. V trimming: 1 base; J trimming: 3 bases; junction bases outside the gene matches: 4. CDR1 is GTSNPN and CDR2 is SVGIG in the germline V gene (reference sequence). Here the CDR3 DNA reads TGTGCCTGGAGTGACGGACTAGCGGGGAACTACGAGCAGTACTTC. Translation gives CAWSDGLAGNYEQYF.

A note on this clone: Other DNA sequences from this sample encode an identical CDR3 as well. This sequence joins TRBV29-1 and TRBJ1-4; D remains unclear. V lost 4 bases, J lost 0 bases, and 3 bases lay in between. Germline V gives CDR1 SQVTM, CDR2 ANQGSEA. This CDR3 contains 12 residues. Written as DNA, the CDR3 is TGCAGCGTTGGAGCAACTAATGAAAAACTGTTTTTT. Its protein product is CSVGATNEKLFF.

The CDR3 coding sequence is TGTGCCAGCAAACAGGGTAACTACGAGCAGTACTTC. Its translation is CASKQGNYEQYF. The chain couples TRBV28 to TRBJ2-7, with D perhaps matching TRBD1 (6 bases). Per the germline V gene, CDR1 is MDHEN and CDR2 is SYDVKM. The germline V and J ends were trimmed by 7 bases and 3 bases, with 10 bases remaining between them. This CDR3 is 12 amino acids long.

The rearrangement uses TRBV6-4 and TRBJ1-5; D remains unclear. Germline lookup yields CDR1 MRHNA and CDR2 SNTAGT. This CDR3 is 14 amino acids long. Deletions cut 8 bases from V and 1 base from J, with 12 bases between. The CDR3 is CASGSRRSNQPQHF. The CDR3, as DNA: TGTGCCAGCGGATCCCGACGGAGCAATCAGCCCCAGCATTTT.

Regarding this clone: A read error is possible here, since a much larger clone lies one base away. The rearrangement joins TRBV29-1 to TRBJ2-5; D possibly corresponds to TRBD1 (6 bases). V lost 4 bases, J lost 5 bases, and 17 bases lay in between. Germline V gene data show CDR1 as SQVTM and CDR2 as ANQGSEA. The CDR3 has 14 residues. CDR3 nucleotides: TGCAGCGTTGGAAGAGGGGGTGGAAGGGAGACCCAGTACTTC. It yields the protein CSVGRGGGRETQYF.